Below, one T cell receptor (beta chain) is given with its context. The CDR3 contains 14 residues. The V gene end was trimmed by 3 bases and the J gene end by 7 bases; junction bases not matched to a gene: 8. Germline V gives CDR1 SGHAT, CDR2 FQNNGV. The data derive from a study of blood T cell repertoires in COVID-19. The data were produced by immunoSEQ multiplex PCR, yet TCRdb's version contains in-frame clones alone and is incomplete. Of over 150,000 clones listed, about 81% are singletons. What the recovered Cohort 3 donors had was two negative PCRs, clearance, or symptom resolution. The chain links TRBV11-2 to TRBJ1-2, with TRBD1 identical over 7 bases. Source material: PBMCs or T cells enriched from blood (not recorded which). The receptor comes from a man aged 50 to 59 who had recovered from COVID-19. CDR3 in DNA: TGTGCCAGCAGCTTTGACAGGGCAATAGGTGGCTACACCTTC. This translates into CASSFDRAIGGYTF.